What follows are 20 T cell receptor beta chains derived from one specimen sequenced in a study of CD8 T cells in ankylosing spondylitis. TCRdb reprocessed the 5' RACE reads with MiXCR, giving one entry per CDR3 protein. Altogether some 840,000 distinct CDR3 sequences are present, approximately 10% being singletons, with the ten largest covering under 0.6%. General study results and limits: Blood of patients with ankylosing spondylitis appeared to be characterized by a TCR beta motif of several highly homologous variants.

No antigen has been identified for these receptors. Sample: blood, either unsorted or a sorted T cell fraction (not recorded which). These TCRs come from a male donor with ankylosing spondylitis.

This clonotype has only a few counts. As DNA, the CDR3 is TGCAGTGCTCCAACAGGGGGTATGGATGAAAAACTGTTTTTT. Translated, it gives CSAPTGGMDEKLFF. The chain couples TRBV20-1 to TRBJ1-4; 8 bases fit TRBD1. Trimming cost V 5 bases and J 6 bases; bases outside gene matches: 8. This CDR3 contains 14 residues. Germline-derived CDR1 and CDR2 are DFQATT and SNEGSKA (reference sequence).

This clonotype has more than one count but fewer than ten. This chain uses TRBV6-5 with TRBJ1-1; D is unclear. Trimming took 2 bases from V and 1 from J, leaving 17 bases between them. This CDR3 is built from 17 residues. CDR1 and CDR2 from the germline V gene are MNHEY and SVGAGI. CDR3 in amino acids: CASSYGRMGLGNTEAFF. The DNA of the CDR3 is TGTGCCAGCAGTTACGGGCGCATGGGGTTGGGGAACACTGAAGCTTTCTTT.

This clonotype was counted a few times. The rearrangement links TRBV20-1 to TRBJ1-1; 7 bases match TRBD1. The germline V gene encodes CDR1 DFQATT and CDR2 SNEGSKA (reference sequence). There are 15 residues in the CDR3. J gave up 0 bases and V 4 bases, and 8 bases lay outside the gene matches. The CDR3 here is CSATNHRGLNTEAFF. The CDR3 DNA sequence: TGCAGTGCTACCAATCACAGGGGATTGAACACTGAAGCTTTCTTT.

This chain links TRBV20-1 with TRBJ2-7, with TRBD1 matching over 10 bases. The CDR3 consists of 15 residues. The J segment lost 0 bases and the V segment lost 6 bases, leaving 8 bases of the junction unmatched. CDR1 and CDR2 (germline): DFQATT, SNEGSKA (reference sequence). CDR3 sequence (DNA): TGCAGTGCGTCCGACAGGGGGCGCTTCTCCTACGAGCAGTACTTC. Translation gives CSASDRGRFSYEQYF.

The chain recombines TRBV6-5 with TRBJ2-5, with 7 bases that match TRBD1. The CDR3 consists of 15 residues. Trimming at V came to 2 bases and at J to 2 bases, leaving 5 bases not matched to a gene. Germline V gives CDR1 MNHEY, CDR2 SVGAGI. Here the CDR3 reads CASSYVGTAQETQYF. The CDR3 coding sequence is TGTGCCAGCAGTTACGTCGGGACAGCTCAAGAGACCCAGTACTTC.

This clonotype was observed a few times. The chain recombines TRBV20-1 with TRBJ1-1; weak D call: TRBD1 (6 bases). Germline V gives CDR1 DFQATT, CDR2 SNEGSKA (reference sequence). V lost 3 bases and J 11 bases, leaving 22 bases between the germline ends. The CDR3 spans 14 residues. The CDR3 nucleotides are TGCAGTGCTAGCCCATGGGAGGGGGGCAAGGTTGCTTTCTTT. Translating it yields CSASPWEGGKVAFF.

This clonotype was seen at least ten times. This chain uses TRBV7-9 with TRBJ1-5; D is undetermined. Germline-derived CDR1 and CDR2 are SEHNR and FQNEAQ (reference sequence). The CDR3 runs to 12 residues. The germline V and J ends were trimmed by 3 bases and 3 bases, with 3 bases remaining between them. The CDR3 DNA reads as TGTGCCAGCAGCTTCCTCAATCAGCCCCAGCATTTT. Its protein is CASSFLNQPQHF.

This chain joins TRBV10-3 and TRBJ2-3; weak D call: TRBD2 (6 bases). Between the trimmed V and J ends, which lost 3 bases and 6 bases, there was a span of 10 bases. This CDR3 is 13 amino acids long. Germline V gives CDR1 ENHRY, CDR2 SYGVKD. The CDR3 sequence: CAISDMEGDTQYF. The DNA for the CDR3 is TGTGCCATCAGTGATATGGAGGGGGATACGCAGTATTTT.

This clonotype has just a few counts. The V and J genes are TRBV6-5 and TRBJ1-4; D uncertain. This CDR3 comprises 16 residues. V shed 2 bases and J shed 2 bases, with 12 bases lying between them. Per the germline V gene, CDR1 is MNHEY and CDR2 is SVGAGI. The CDR3: CASSYGRGWTNEKLFF. DNA for the CDR3: TGTGCCAGCAGTTACGGCCGGGGTTGGACTAATGAAAAACTGTTTTTT.

Ten or more counts support this clonotype. The genes are TRBV12-3 or TRBV12-4 and TRBJ2-7; weak D call: TRBD2 (5 bases). The CDR3 has 13 amino acids. V was clipped by 8 bases and J by 1 base, with 12 bases between them. The CDR3 nucleotides are TGTGCCAGCTCTCGAGGGCGTTCCTACGAGCAGTACTTC. Translated: CASSRGRSYEQYF.

In this sample, this clonotype turned up many times. This chain uses TRBV20-1 with TRBJ2-3, with unresolved D. CDR3 length: 8 residues. CDR1 is DFQATT, CDR2 SNEGSKA, per germline (reference sequence). CDR3 DNA sequence: TGCAGCGCGGATACGCAGTATTTT. Translating it yields CSADTQYF.

This clonotype was seen a handful of times. This chain connects TRBV12-3 or TRBV12-4 to TRBJ2-1, with D perhaps matching TRBD2 (6 bases). The CDR3 contains 15 residues. With 7 bases removed from V and 3 bases from J, the gap between germline ends came to 16 bases. This CDR3 reads CASTPWAGSYNEQFF. The CDR3 coding sequence is TGTGCCAGCACTCCTTGGGCCGGGAGCTACAATGAGCAGTTCTTC.

This clonotype was counted at least ten times. The chain joins TRBV20-1 to TRBJ2-7; D possibly corresponds to TRBD1 (5 bases). Germline V gene sequence: CDR1 DFQATT, CDR2 SNEGSKA (reference sequence). V gave up 6 bases and J gave up 0 bases, with 18 bases separating them. CDR3 length: 15 residues. The CDR3 is CSARNSGHLSYEQYF. The CDR3 DNA follows: TGCAGTGCCCGAAACTCCGGACACCTCTCCTACGAGCAGTACTTC.

This clonotype appeared many times. J is TRBJ2-7 and V is TRBV29-1, with 10 nucleotides matching TRBD1. Trimming at V came to 7 bases and at J to 6 bases, leaving 9 bases not matched to a gene. The CDR3 runs 13 residues. From germline, CDR1 is SQVTM and CDR2 ANQGSEA. The CDR3 sequence: CSATGTGVSEQYF. The CDR3 region has the DNA TGCAGCGCCACCGGGACAGGGGTGAGCGAGCAGTACTTC.

Ten or more counts support this clonotype. The chain is built from TRBV29-1 and TRBJ2-7, with 7 positions matching TRBD1. V lost 7 bases to trimming and J lost 3 bases; unmatched junction nucleotides: 6. Per the germline V gene, CDR1 is SQVTM and CDR2 is ANQGSEA. The CDR3 spans 12 residues. CDR3 amino acids: CSARDSFYEQYF. CDR3 nucleotide sequence: TGCAGCGCCCGGGACAGCTTCTACGAGCAGTACTTC.

The chain has TRBV7-2 and TRBJ2-3; D remains unclear. The V gene's germline CDR1 is SGHTA and CDR2 FQGNSA. V lost 10 bases, J lost 2 bases, and 7 bases lay in between. This CDR3 is built from 11 residues. The CDR3 DNA is TGTGCCACCCGGAACACAGATACGCAGTATTTT. Protein product: CATRNTDTQYF.

The chain employs TRBV2 and TRBJ2-5; 7 nucleotides line up with TRBD2. V gave up 10 bases and J gave up 4 bases; unmatched junction bases: 12. CDR3 length equals 14 residues. CDR1 SNHLY and CDR2 FYNNEI come from the germline V gene. The DNA of the CDR3 is TGTGCCACCCGACATAGGGACTATAGAGAGACCCAGTACTTC. This gives the protein CATRHRDYRETQYF.

This clonotype was recorded at least ten times. The rearrangement joins TRBV5-1 to TRBJ2-1; D may be TRBD2 (6 bases). Between the trimmed V and J ends, which lost 2 bases and 8 bases, there was a span of 14 bases. The CDR3 is 14 residues long. Looked up from germline, CDR1 is SGHRS and CDR2 is YFSETQ. CDR3: CASSFGGPSDEQFF. The CDR3 nucleotides read TGCGCCAGCAGCTTCGGAGGACCTAGCGATGAGCAGTTCTTC.

This clonotype was counted only a few times. The CDR3 loop is CASSRRSEAFF. The CDR3 region has the DNA TGTGCCAGCAGCCGCAGATCTGAAGCTTTCTTT. The gene calls are TRBV28 and TRBJ1-1, with D hard to call. Germline loops: CDR1 MDHEN, CDR2 SYDVKM. The CDR3 covers 11 residues. Trimming stripped 6 bases from V and 6 bases from J, with 8 bases between. Variable domain in full (rest from reference TRBV28 and TRBJ1-1): DVKVTQSSRYLVKRTGEKVFLECVQDMDHENMFWYRQDPGLGLRLIYFSYDVKMKEKGDIPEGYSVSREKKERFSLILESASTNQTSMYLCASSRRSEAFFGQGTRLTVV.

This clonotype turned up a few times. In DNA form, the CDR3 reads TGTGCCAGCAGCGTAGACCAGGGATCTACCATATATTTT. Protein: CASSVDQGSTIYF. This rearrangement joins TRBV9 to TRBJ1-3; D might be TRBD1 (5 bases). This CDR3 spans 13 amino acids. The V and J ends lost 0 bases and 10 bases respectively, with 11 bases between them. Germline CDR1 SGDLS, CDR2 YYNGEE.